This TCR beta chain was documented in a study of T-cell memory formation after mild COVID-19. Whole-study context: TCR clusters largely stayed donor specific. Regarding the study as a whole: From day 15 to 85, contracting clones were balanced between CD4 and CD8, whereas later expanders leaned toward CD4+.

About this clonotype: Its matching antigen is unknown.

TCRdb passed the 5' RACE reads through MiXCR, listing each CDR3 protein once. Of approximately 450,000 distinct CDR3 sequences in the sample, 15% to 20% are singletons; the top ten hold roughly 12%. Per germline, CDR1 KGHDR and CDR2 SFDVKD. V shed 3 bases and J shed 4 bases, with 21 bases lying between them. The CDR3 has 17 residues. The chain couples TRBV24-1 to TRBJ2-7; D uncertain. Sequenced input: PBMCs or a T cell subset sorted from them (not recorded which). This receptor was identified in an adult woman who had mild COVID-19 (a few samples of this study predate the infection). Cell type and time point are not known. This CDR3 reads CATSDPKTGDGAYEQYF. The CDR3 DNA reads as TGTGCCACCAGTGATCCCAAGACTGGAGACGGTGCATACGAGCAGTACTTC.